These T cell receptor beta chains were read from a single sample in a study of a mutant IDH1 vaccine in newly diagnosed glioma. The data were produced by immunoSEQ multiplex PCR, yet TCRdb's version contains in-frame clones alone and is incomplete. The sample gives tens of thousands of clones, 85% to 90% of which show up once; over 0.7% is in the top ten. The antigens of these receptors remain unknown. The material sequenced was PBMCs, taken from a glioma patient whose treatment included an IDH1 peptide vaccine. Source of these receptors: a woman aged 45-60 years with glioma. The CDR3 runs from the conserved cysteine through the conserved F or W. D genes are given only for firm matches. Clone size is given for some rows only: seen once, a few or many times, or a class if the clone is expanded.

V	J	D	size	CDR3	DNA
TRBV4-2	TRBJ2-7	TRBD2	-	CASSQGLAGSYEQYF	TGTGCCAGCAGCCAAGGATTAGCGGGGTCCTACGAGCAGTACTTC
TRBV12-5	TRBJ2-3	-	-	CASGLFFRGFGTDTQYF	TGTGCTAGTGGTTTATTTTTTAGGGGATTCGGCACAGATACGCAGTATTTT
TRBV10-3	TRBJ2-5	-	once	CAIRGDMGTQYF	TGTGCCATCAGAGGTGATATGGGGACCCAGTACTTC
TRBV30	TRBJ1-1	-	few	CAWSVQGNTEAFF	TGTGCCTGGAGTGTACAGGGGAACACTGAAGCTTTCTTT
TRBV29-1	TRBJ2-5	-	few	CSVEQGMETQYF	TGCAGCGTTGAACAGGGGATGGAGACCCAGTACTTC
TRBV27	TRBJ2-4	-	-	CASSFGGSNIQYF	TGTGCCAGCAGTTTTGGCGGTTCTAACATTCAGTACTTC
TRBV27	TRBJ2-5	-	-	CASSFTRGGETQYF	TGTGCCAGCAGTTTCACCAGGGGCGGAGAGACCCAGTACTTC
TRBV7-8	TRBJ1-5	-	-	CASSLAYDGPQHF	TGTGCCAGCAGCTTAGCGTACGACGGGCCCCAGCATTTT
TRBV5-8	TRBJ1-2	-	-	CASSYREVGYGYTF	TGTGCCAGCAGCTACCGGGAAGTGGGCTATGGCTACACCTTC
TRBV28	TRBJ1-5	-	-	CASSGTVYSNQPQHF	TGTGCCAGCAGTGGGACGGTCTATAGCAATCAGCCCCAGCATTTT
TRBV6-5	TRBJ1-1	-	-	CASSSSWALEAFF	TGTGCCAGCAGTTCTTCCTGGGCCCTCGAAGCTTTCTTT
TRBV15	TRBJ2-7	TRBD2	-	CATSRRTGTSGRAQLYEQYF	TGTGCCACCAGCAGACGAACCGGGACTAGCGGGAGGGCCCAACTCTACGAGCAGTACTTC
TRBV7-8	TRBJ2-7	-	-	CASSPYRVGYEQYF	TGTGCCAGCAGCCCGTACAGGGTAGGCTACGAGCAGTACTTC
TRBV9	TRBJ2-7	-	-	CASSVGGLAFYEQYF	TGTGCCAGCAGCGTAGGGGGGCTAGCCTTCTACGAGCAGTACTTC
TRBV7-9	TRBJ2-5	TRBD1	-	CASSSRGPETQYF	TGTGCCAGCAGTTCTAGGGGGCCGGAGACCCAGTACTTC
TRBV5-1	TRBJ2-7	-	-	CASSFHHSGEEQYF	TGCGCCAGCAGCTTTCACCACTCTGGGGAAGAGCAGTACTTC
TRBV10-1	TRBJ1-2	-	-	CASKLGRNYGYTF	TGCGCCAGCAAGCTGGGACGGAACTATGGCTACACCTTC
TRBV5-4	TRBJ2-3	TRBD2	-	CASSARWGLAGGPADTQYF	TGTGCCAGCAGCGCCCGTTGGGGACTAGCGGGAGGGCCCGCAGATACGCAGTATTTT
TRBV29-1	TRBJ2-2	TRBD2	once	CSVGGGPGTGELFF	TGCAGCGTTGGGGGGGGACCCGGTACCGGGGAGCTGTTTTTT
TRBV2	TRBJ2-3	-	-	CASSEERVPDTQYF	TGTGCCAGCAGTGAAGAGAGGGTTCCAGATACGCAGTATTTT
TRBV27	TRBJ2-2	-	-	CASSLSPGPGELFF	TGTGCCAGCAGTTTATCTCCAGGGCCCGGGGAGCTGTTTTTT
TRBV30	TRBJ2-1	-	-	CAWGDRRYEQFF	TGTGCCTGGGGGGACCGGCGGTATGAGCAGTTCTTC